This TCR beta chain derives from a study of blood T cell repertoires in COVID-19. In the original workflow: Amplification from reference gene primers served as the basis for estimated nucleated cell counts. TCRdb's copy holds only in-frame clones and misses some; the assay was immunoSEQ multiplex PCR. V and J calls and clone size are as listed in that table; D and trimming were resolved from the DNA. Of hundreds of thousands of clones listed, 88% are singletons. Those enrolled in Seattle joined during active infection and were followed longitudinally afterward. The germline V gene has CDR1 WNHNN and CDR2 SYGVQD (reference sequence). The trim removed 3 bases at V and 1 base at J, leaving 5 bases unmatched. The CDR3 totals 16 residues.

This chain connects TRBV10-1 to TRBJ2-3; 9 bases align to TRBD2. The sequenced sample consisted of peripheral blood. The TCR originated in a woman aged 65 to 85 with COVID-19, enrolled during active disease. In nucleotides, the CDR3 is TGCGCCAGCAGTGAAGGGAGCGGGGGGCGCACAGATACGCAGTATTTT. It encodes CASSEGSGGRTDTQYF.